This T cell receptor beta chain is from a study of blood T cell repertoires in COVID-19. Overall study: Collection of acute and convalescent COVID-19 samples took place in the United States, Italy and Spain. From T cells, B-cell-depleted T cells, or PBMCs came the material, which was cDNA or gDNA.

Per the original data handling: Estimation of nucleated cell counts was performed using reference gene primer amplification. Profiling relied on immunoSEQ multiplex PCR, and the TCRdb table lists in-frame clones only, not all of them. V, J and clone size derive from that table, while D and trimming were established from the DNA sequence. In the table there are some 350,000 clones, around four fifths of which are singletons. J was trimmed by 3 bases and V by 3 bases; bases with no gene match: 5. This CDR3 has 14 amino acids. Per the germline V gene, CDR1 is MDHEN and CDR2 is SYDVKM. The chain employs TRBV28 and TRBJ2-7; 7 nucleotides match TRBD2. The sample taken for sequencing was peripheral blood. The receptor was derived from a man aged 30-40 years with active or convalescent COVID-19. In nucleotides, the CDR3 is TGTGCCAGCAGTTTCGGGGCGGGAGTCTACGAGCAGTACTTC. This codes for CASSFGAGVYEQYF.